The 20 T cell receptor beta chains in this list originate from one sample, sequenced in a study of cytomegalovirus exposure and HLA in healthy donors. The method was immunoSEQ multiplex PCR; TCRdb's version includes in-frame clones alone and lacks a portion of them. The sample holds approximately 58,000 clones, around 94% seen once. What was sequenced was PBMCs. The source of these receptors is a man aged 18 to 35 in good health and CMV-seronegative.

CDR3 bases: TGTGCCAGCAGTGAAGTCAGGGGGGTCGGGGACACTGAAGCTTTCTTT. It yields the protein CASSEVRGVGDTEAFF. This chain uses TRBV6-1 with TRBJ1-1, with TRBD1 identical over 7 bases. Unmatched junction bases numbered 8, after V lost 1 base and J lost 3 bases. The CDR3 sequence is 16 residues long. Germline-derived CDR1 and CDR2 are MNHNS and SASEGT.

V gene TRBV5-6 combines with J gene TRBJ2-1; D possibly corresponds to TRBD1 (5 bases). CDR1 and CDR2 from the germline V gene are SGHDT and YYEEEE. Trimming stripped 0 bases from V and 6 bases from J, with 10 bases between. The CDR3 loop spans 14 amino acids. The CDR3 region is CASSLALQGNEQFF. The CDR3 DNA is TGTGCCAGCAGCTTGGCATTGCAGGGCAATGAGCAGTTCTTC.

This rearrangement joins TRBV6-4 to TRBJ1-1; 9 bases map to TRBD1. J lost 6 bases, V lost 6 bases, and 8 bases had no gene match. The CDR3 has 14 amino acids. Germline CDR1 reads MRHNA; CDR2 reads SNTAGT. The chain's CDR3 is CASRRDRATPEAFF. CDR3 sequence (DNA): TGTGCCAGCAGGAGGGACAGGGCGACCCCTGAAGCTTTCTTT.

This chain connects TRBV14 to TRBJ2-3; 8 bases fit TRBD2. The CDR3 sequence is 16 residues long. Germline V CDR1 and CDR2: SGHDN, FVKESK. V was clipped by 1 base and J by 0 bases; unmatched bases: 3. The CDR3 DNA reads as TGTGCCAGCAGCCAAGTTAGCGGGGCTAGCACAGATACGCAGTATTTT. It is translated as CASSQVSGASTDTQYF.

The chain employs TRBV28 and TRBJ2-1, with D perhaps TRBD1 (5 bases). Looked up from germline, CDR1 is MDHEN and CDR2 is SYDVKM. CDR3 length equals 17 residues. Trimming left V 5 bases short and J 0 bases short, with 17 bases between. In DNA, the CDR3 is TGTGCCAGCAGTCCTTTCCGACAGAAAAGCTCCTACAATGAGCAGTTCTTC. Residues: CASSPFRQKSSYNEQFF.

The chain is built from TRBV28 and TRBJ1-4; D may be TRBD1 (6 bases). The germline CDR1 and CDR2 sequences are MDHEN and SYDVKM. The V end was cut by 4 bases, the J end by 4 bases, with 10 bases between. This CDR3 contains 14 residues. CDR3 in amino acids: CASSSGQSNEKLFF. The CDR3 nucleotides are TGTGCCAGCAGTTCCGGACAGAGTAATGAAAAACTGTTTTTT.

The V call is TRBV7-6, the J call TRBJ1-2; D not resolved. Trimming removed 1 base from V and 1 base from J, with 10 bases in between. There are 15 residues in the CDR3. CDR1 is SGHVS, CDR2 FNYEAQ, per germline. The CDR3 spells CASSLDEGLNYGYTF. The CDR3 coding sequence is TGTGCCAGCAGCTTAGATGAGGGCCTTAACTATGGCTACACCTTC.

The J gene is TRBJ2-2, the V gene TRBV29-1, with 10 bases that match TRBD1. Trimming cost V 5 bases and J 0 bases; bases outside gene matches: 3. Germline CDR1 SQVTM, CDR2 ANQGSEA. The CDR3 is made up of 15 amino acids. As DNA, the CDR3 is TGCAGCGTTTCGACAGGGGGCGCGAACACCGGGGAGCTGTTTTTT. Its translation: CSVSTGGANTGELFF.

The rearrangement uses TRBV4-1 and TRBJ2-7; 8 nucleotides match TRBD1. The V gene's germline CDR1 is MGHRA and CDR2 YSYEKL. This CDR3 is 16 amino acids long. Trimming cost V 4 bases and J 1 base; bases outside gene matches: 9. CDR3 protein: CASSPSGTGISYEQYF. In DNA form, the CDR3 reads TGCGCCAGCAGCCCTTCTGGGACAGGAATATCCTACGAGCAGTACTTC.

V is TRBV5-6 and J is TRBJ1-2; 7 bases are shared with TRBD1. This CDR3 has 15 residues. CDR1 SGHDT and CDR2 YYEEEE come from the germline V gene. V lost 4 bases and J lost 4; bases outside the gene matches: 10. The CDR3 loop is CASSLSGGGAYGYTF. The CDR3 region has the DNA TGTGCCAGCAGCCTTTCCGGAGGGGGCGCCTATGGCTACACCTTC.

The chain uses TRBV4-1 and TRBJ2-3; 9 bases align to TRBD1. This CDR3 contains 20 residues. The V and J ends lost 4 bases and 6 bases, in that order; junction bases with no gene match: 23. The germline gives CDR1 MGHRA, CDR2 YSYEKL. The CDR3, as DNA: TGCGCCAGCAGCCCTGCCGGGACAGGGACCATAGGCCCCGTGTTTGATACGCAGTATTTT. Its translation: CASSPAGTGTIGPVFDTQYF.

This chain links TRBV2 with TRBJ2-2; 8 bases are shared with TRBD2. The CDR3 runs 14 residues. Losses at the gene ends were 7 bases for V and 3 bases for J; bases not matched to a gene: 4. CDR1 SNHLY and CDR2 FYNNEI come from the germline V gene. The CDR3 region has the DNA TGTGCCAGCACGGGACTAGAAGACACCGGGGAGCTGTTTTTT. It specifies CASTGLEDTGELFF. Full variable domain (missing parts from reference TRBV2 and TRBJ2-2): EPEVTQTPSHQVTQMGQEVILRCVPISNHLYFYWYRQILGQKVEFLVSFYNNEISEKSEIFDDQFSVERPDGSNFTLKIRSTKLEDSAMYFCASTGLEDTGELFFGEGSRLTVL.

The chain couples TRBV5-1 to TRBJ2-5, with D unclear. V was clipped by 0 bases and J by 3 bases, with 6 bases between them. Looked up from germline, CDR1 is SGHRS and CDR2 is YFSETQ. The CDR3 is 13 amino acids. This CDR3 is CASSLGSKETQYF. CDR3 DNA sequence: TGCGCCAGCAGCTTGGGGAGCAAAGAGACCCAGTACTTC. Full variable domain (remainder filled in from reference TRBV5-1 and TRBJ2-5): KAGVTQTPRYLIKTRGQQVTLSCSPISGHRSVSWYQQTPGQGLQFLFEYFSETQRNKGNFPGRFSGRQFSNSRSEMNVSTLELGDSALYLCASSLGSKETQYFGPGTRLLVL.

The V gene is TRBV4-3, the J gene TRBJ2-2, with 11 bases identical to TRBD2. Trimming cost V 6 bases and J 6 bases; bases outside gene matches: 9. CDR1 is LGHNA and CDR2 is YSLEER in the germline V gene. The CDR3 extends over 16 amino acids. This CDR3 reads CASSRIAGGPAGELFF. In DNA, the CDR3 is TGCGCCAGCAGTCGAATAGCGGGAGGGCCCGCCGGGGAGCTGTTTTTT.

The rearrangement links TRBV30 to TRBJ1-2, with a weak D call TRBD1 (5 bases). V dropped 0 bases and J dropped 4 bases, with 18 bases sitting between them. This CDR3 is built from 16 residues. Germline-derived CDR1 and CDR2 are GTSNPN and SVGIG (reference sequence). Here the CDR3 reads CAWSVRQSRSVYGYTF. DNA for the CDR3: TGTGCCTGGAGTGTACGACAGTCTCGGTCTGTCTATGGCTACACCTTC. Combining the CDR3 with reference TRBV30 and TRBJ1-2 gives the whole variable domain SQTIHQWPATLVQPVGSPLSLECTVEGTSNPNLYWYRQAAGRGLQLLFYSVGIGQISSEVPQNLSASRPQDRQFILSSKKLLLSDSGFYLCAWSVRQSRSVYGYTFGSGTRLTVV.

The chain carries TRBV25-1 and TRBJ2-1, with 9 bases that match TRBD1. This CDR3 is 14 amino acids long. J gave up 8 bases and V 11 bases, and 13 bases lay outside the gene matches. The germline gives CDR1 MGHDK, CDR2 SYGVNS. The CDR3 is CARIPGQGRDEQFF. Written as DNA, the CDR3 is TGTGCCCGAATCCCCGGACAGGGGAGGGATGAGCAGTTCTTC. Looking up the rest from reference TRBV25-1 and TRBJ2-1 gives the full variable domain: EADIYQTPRYLVIGTGKKITLECSQTMGHDKMYWYQQDPGMELHLIHYSYGVNSTEKGDLSSESTVSRIRTEHFPLTLESARPSHTSQYLCARIPGQGRDEQFFGPGTRLTVL.

V is TRBV28 and J is TRBJ2-3, with TRBD2 matching over 14 bases. Germline CDR1 MDHEN, CDR2 SYDVKM. Losses at the gene ends were 6 bases for V and 7 bases for J; bases not matched to a gene: 21. The CDR3 runs 20 residues. In nucleotides, the CDR3 is TGTGCCAGCAGGCAGACCGGGACTAGCGGGAGTAAAGCGCCGTGGAATACGCAGTATTTT. Protein sequence: CASRQTGTSGSKAPWNTQYF.

The chain links TRBV4-3 to TRBJ1-1; TRBD1 might be the D (6 bases). The CDR3 totals 16 residues. The germline V gene encodes CDR1 LGHNA and CDR2 YSLEER. V was clipped by 1 base and J by 0 bases, with 12 bases between them. This CDR3 reads CASSQGTVTVNTEAFF. The CDR3 bases are TGCGCCAGCAGCCAAGGGACAGTCACGGTGAACACTGAAGCTTTCTTT.

V is TRBV7-9 and J is TRBJ2-7; 8 bases map to TRBD2. J gave up 3 bases and V 3 bases, and 4 bases lay outside the gene matches. CDR1 and CDR2 (germline): SEHNR, FQNEAQ (reference sequence). The CDR3 has 14 amino acids. CDR3 sequence (DNA): TGTGCCAGCAGCTTTGGTACTAGCGGCTACGAGCAGTACTTC. Protein: CASSFGTSGYEQYF.

The J gene is TRBJ1-6, the V gene TRBV27, with 8 bases lining up with TRBD1. Trimming removed 0 bases from V and 10 bases from J; junction bases left unmatched: 5. The CDR3 has 15 residues. Looked up from germline, CDR1 is MNHEY and CDR2 is SMNVEV (reference sequence). As DNA, the CDR3 is TGTGCCAGCAGTTTATCGAATCCAGGGGGCTCACCCCTCCACTTT. It encodes CASSLSNPGGSPLHF.